This T cell receptor (beta chain) was sequenced in a study of shared clonotypes between healthy human individuals. Study-wide points: Only a few donors were included, so the genetic and exposure-history diversity represented was limited. It was anticipated that sequencing depth would influence how many clonotypes donors shared.

Here immunoSEQ multiplex PCR was the method, and the copy in TCRdb shows in-frame clones only, minus some. Of 2,500,000 or so clones listed, around 94% were seen once; the top ten hold 0.14%. V was shortened by 1 base and J by 1 base, with 9 bases between the two germline ends. CDR1 and CDR2 (germline): SGHVS, FNYEAQ. This CDR3 is 15 amino acids long. CD4+ cell separation produced CD45RA+ naive and CD45RA-negative memory subsets. In the case of this clone: The antigen is not known.

This receptor was identified in a man between 18 and 29 years old in good health. Specimen: naive CD4+ T cells sorted from blood. Subset denoted: CD45RA+ positively selected. V gene TRBV7-6 combines with J gene TRBJ2-3, with D tentatively TRBD2 (5 bases). In nucleotides, the CDR3 is TGTGCCAGCAGCTTAGGAGGGCTCCGCACAGATACGCAGTATTTT. Translated: CASSLGGLRTDTQYF. The variable domain in full, completed from reference TRBV7-6 and TRBJ2-3, reads GAGVSQSPRYKVTKRGQDVALRCDPISGHVSLYWYRQALGQGPEFLTYFNYEAQQDKSGLPNDRFSAERPEGSISTLTIQRTEQRDSAMYRCASSLGGLRTDTQYFGPGTRLTVL.